This TCR beta chain was profiled in a study of blood T cell repertoires in COVID-19. Study-wide context: Acute and convalescent COVID-19 samples came from the United States, Italy and Spain. T cells, B-cell-depleted T cells, or PBMCs supplied cDNA or gDNA.

The germline V gene encodes CDR1 LNHDA and CDR2 SQIVND (reference sequence). CDR3 length equals 14 residues. V dropped 2 bases and J dropped 2; count of bases not matched to a gene: 2. Study processing details: The authors estimated nucleated cell counts from reference gene primer amplification. Sequencing used immunoSEQ multiplex PCR; TCRdb keeps in-frame clones, though not all of them. The DNA was the basis for D and trimming; V, J and clone size are from that table. The sample comprises around 130,000 clones, 85% to 90% of which are singletons, and roughly 9.6% rests with the top ten. This chain joins TRBV19 and TRBJ2-5; 7 positions match TRBD2. The source is a woman older than 75 with acute or convalescent COVID-19. Sequenced material: peripheral blood. Here the CDR3 reads CASSIIGGQETQYF. The CDR3 DNA follows: TGTGCCAGTAGTATAATCGGGGGGCAAGAGACCCAGTACTTC.